A selection of T cell receptor beta chains follows, all from one sample in a study of blood T cell repertoires in COVID-19. Sequenced by immunoSEQ multiplex PCR; TCRdb stores in-frame clones only, minus some. The profile covers 130,000 to 150,000 clones, with roughly 88% appearing a single time and 1.2% taken by the ten largest. Sequenced sample: PBMCs or T cells enriched from blood (not recorded which). These receptors came from a woman under 40 with acute COVID-19. Both conserved end residues are trimmed from each CDR3. Fields, in order: J gene, V gene, CDR3 protein.

j_call: TRBJ1-1; v_call: TRBV29-1; cdr3_aa: SVGGQGTEAF
j_call: TRBJ2-3; v_call: TRBV15; cdr3_aa: ATSLPGGTDTQY
j_call: TRBJ2-1; v_call: TRBV3-1/TRBV3-2; cdr3_aa: ASSQLLGSYNEQF
j_call: TRBJ1-5; v_call: TRBV28; cdr3_aa: ASSLDRGLSSSQPQH
j_call: TRBJ1-1; v_call: TRBV28; cdr3_aa: ASSREGRNTEAF
j_call: TRBJ1-5; v_call: TRBV24-1; cdr3_aa: ATSDTTGTGSQPQH
j_call: TRBJ1-4; v_call: TRBV7-6; cdr3_aa: ASSERESRYNEKLF
j_call: TRBJ1-1; v_call: TRBV18; cdr3_aa: ASSSGGNTEAF
j_call: TRBJ2-7; v_call: TRBV7-2; cdr3_aa: ASSLGLAYEQY
j_call: TRBJ2-1; v_call: TRBV30; cdr3_aa: AWSVPGQGRIEQF
j_call: TRBJ2-5; v_call: TRBV5-1; cdr3_aa: ASSVLAGGGETQY
j_call: TRBJ2-5; v_call: TRBV19; cdr3_aa: ASSIRLAGPQETQY
j_call: TRBJ1-5; v_call: TRBV7-2; cdr3_aa: ASSGGANQPQH
j_call: TRBJ2-2; v_call: TRBV7-3; cdr3_aa: ASSLASANTGELF
j_call: TRBJ2-1; v_call: TRBV6-5; cdr3_aa: ASYPRWSDREQF
j_call: TRBJ2-1; v_call: TRBV20-1; cdr3_aa: SASKTSGNEQF
j_call: TRBJ2-6; v_call: TRBV28; cdr3_aa: ASSPPPGGSGANVLT
j_call: TRBJ2-5; v_call: TRBV18; cdr3_aa: ASSPPMAGGETQY
j_call: TRBJ1-2; v_call: TRBV7-9; cdr3_aa: ASSFDEGWGYT
j_call: TRBJ1-2; v_call: TRBV7-6; cdr3_aa: ASRRVDYGYT
j_call: TRBJ1-1; v_call: TRBV7-2; cdr3_aa: ASSFWAGANTEAF
j_call: TRBJ2-7; v_call: TRBV2; cdr3_aa: ASRGGFRTSATPYEQY
j_call: TRBJ2-2; v_call: TRBV6-4; cdr3_aa: ASSEGPDTGELF
j_call: TRBJ2-3; v_call: TRBV4-1; cdr3_aa: ASSQALVSTDTQY
j_call: TRBJ2-1; v_call: TRBV5-1; cdr3_aa: ASSLVGSVNEQF
j_call: TRBJ2-7; v_call: TRBV28; cdr3_aa: ASSPRTGTSLRSYEQY
j_call: TRBJ2-1; v_call: TRBV27; cdr3_aa: ASSLSIGTNNEQF
j_call: TRBJ2-7; v_call: TRBV28; cdr3_aa: ASSFPREPQNRYSYEQY
j_call: TRBJ2-7; v_call: TRBV13; cdr3_aa: ASSQLQGAEQY
j_call: TRBJ2-2; v_call: TRBV7-2; cdr3_aa: ASSLTSGSFAGELF
j_call: TRBJ1-6; v_call: TRBV5-6; cdr3_aa: ASSSLGGSPLH
j_call: TRBJ1-1; v_call: TRBV9; cdr3_aa: ASSVGGENTEAF